This entry is about one T cell receptor beta chain. Its matching antigen is unknown. CDR1 SGHTA and CDR2 FQGTGA come from the germline V gene. Trimming took 2 bases from V and 1 from J; bases not matched to a gene: 4. The CDR3 contains 17 residues. These data belong to a study of T cell responses to AZD1222 COVID-19 vaccine. Study results and limitations: Nearly half of spike-specific TCRs reportedly go after variant regions that carry no mutations. A mostly white British donor set with more females was recruited, and clonal diversity was possibly underestimated.

Profiling relied on immunoSEQ multiplex PCR, and the TCRdb table lists in-frame clones only, not all of them. This sample has approximately 99,000 clones, with around 90% found just once. The sequencing used peripheral blood, collected on day 0 of MenACWY control vaccination. V usage is TRBV7-3 and J usage is TRBJ2-1; 11 positions agree with TRBD2. The receptor was derived from an adult in good health. In nucleotides, the CDR3 is TGTGCCAGCAGCTTAGGGGCTAGCGGGGGGTCCTACAATGAGCAGTTCTTC. Protein: CASSLGASGGSYNEQFF.